The clone carrying this T cell receptor beta chain has ten or more counts. The entry originates in a study of T cells in Graves' hyperthyroidism and ophthalmopathy. No ophthalmopathy progression within 18 months constituted stable Graves' hyperthyroidism. Together with thyroid ultrasound, orbital computed tomography, serum thyroxine and TRAb, clinical symptoms were used for diagnoses. The CDR3 regions of TCR beta were amplified from RNA transcripts. HTBI primers drove first-round RT-PCR of the TCR CDR3. TCRdb reprocessed the multiplex PCR reads via MiXCR and lists one record per CDR3 protein. The table lists about 620,000 distinct CDR3 sequences, 16% of them singletons. The sequencing sample was made of blood. This clonotype was sampled from a woman under 40 with Graves' hyperthyroidism.

The CDR3 sequence: CASSWPGQGTDTQYF. CDR3 coding DNA: TGTGCCAGCAGCTGGCCGGGACAGGGCACAGATACGCAGTATTTT. The V and J genes are TRBV7-9 and TRBJ2-3, with TRBD1 matching 8 bases. CDR3 length: 15 amino acids. Losses at the gene ends were 4 bases for V and 1 base for J; bases not matched to a gene: 4. The germline V gene has CDR1 SEHNR and CDR2 FQNEAQ (reference sequence).